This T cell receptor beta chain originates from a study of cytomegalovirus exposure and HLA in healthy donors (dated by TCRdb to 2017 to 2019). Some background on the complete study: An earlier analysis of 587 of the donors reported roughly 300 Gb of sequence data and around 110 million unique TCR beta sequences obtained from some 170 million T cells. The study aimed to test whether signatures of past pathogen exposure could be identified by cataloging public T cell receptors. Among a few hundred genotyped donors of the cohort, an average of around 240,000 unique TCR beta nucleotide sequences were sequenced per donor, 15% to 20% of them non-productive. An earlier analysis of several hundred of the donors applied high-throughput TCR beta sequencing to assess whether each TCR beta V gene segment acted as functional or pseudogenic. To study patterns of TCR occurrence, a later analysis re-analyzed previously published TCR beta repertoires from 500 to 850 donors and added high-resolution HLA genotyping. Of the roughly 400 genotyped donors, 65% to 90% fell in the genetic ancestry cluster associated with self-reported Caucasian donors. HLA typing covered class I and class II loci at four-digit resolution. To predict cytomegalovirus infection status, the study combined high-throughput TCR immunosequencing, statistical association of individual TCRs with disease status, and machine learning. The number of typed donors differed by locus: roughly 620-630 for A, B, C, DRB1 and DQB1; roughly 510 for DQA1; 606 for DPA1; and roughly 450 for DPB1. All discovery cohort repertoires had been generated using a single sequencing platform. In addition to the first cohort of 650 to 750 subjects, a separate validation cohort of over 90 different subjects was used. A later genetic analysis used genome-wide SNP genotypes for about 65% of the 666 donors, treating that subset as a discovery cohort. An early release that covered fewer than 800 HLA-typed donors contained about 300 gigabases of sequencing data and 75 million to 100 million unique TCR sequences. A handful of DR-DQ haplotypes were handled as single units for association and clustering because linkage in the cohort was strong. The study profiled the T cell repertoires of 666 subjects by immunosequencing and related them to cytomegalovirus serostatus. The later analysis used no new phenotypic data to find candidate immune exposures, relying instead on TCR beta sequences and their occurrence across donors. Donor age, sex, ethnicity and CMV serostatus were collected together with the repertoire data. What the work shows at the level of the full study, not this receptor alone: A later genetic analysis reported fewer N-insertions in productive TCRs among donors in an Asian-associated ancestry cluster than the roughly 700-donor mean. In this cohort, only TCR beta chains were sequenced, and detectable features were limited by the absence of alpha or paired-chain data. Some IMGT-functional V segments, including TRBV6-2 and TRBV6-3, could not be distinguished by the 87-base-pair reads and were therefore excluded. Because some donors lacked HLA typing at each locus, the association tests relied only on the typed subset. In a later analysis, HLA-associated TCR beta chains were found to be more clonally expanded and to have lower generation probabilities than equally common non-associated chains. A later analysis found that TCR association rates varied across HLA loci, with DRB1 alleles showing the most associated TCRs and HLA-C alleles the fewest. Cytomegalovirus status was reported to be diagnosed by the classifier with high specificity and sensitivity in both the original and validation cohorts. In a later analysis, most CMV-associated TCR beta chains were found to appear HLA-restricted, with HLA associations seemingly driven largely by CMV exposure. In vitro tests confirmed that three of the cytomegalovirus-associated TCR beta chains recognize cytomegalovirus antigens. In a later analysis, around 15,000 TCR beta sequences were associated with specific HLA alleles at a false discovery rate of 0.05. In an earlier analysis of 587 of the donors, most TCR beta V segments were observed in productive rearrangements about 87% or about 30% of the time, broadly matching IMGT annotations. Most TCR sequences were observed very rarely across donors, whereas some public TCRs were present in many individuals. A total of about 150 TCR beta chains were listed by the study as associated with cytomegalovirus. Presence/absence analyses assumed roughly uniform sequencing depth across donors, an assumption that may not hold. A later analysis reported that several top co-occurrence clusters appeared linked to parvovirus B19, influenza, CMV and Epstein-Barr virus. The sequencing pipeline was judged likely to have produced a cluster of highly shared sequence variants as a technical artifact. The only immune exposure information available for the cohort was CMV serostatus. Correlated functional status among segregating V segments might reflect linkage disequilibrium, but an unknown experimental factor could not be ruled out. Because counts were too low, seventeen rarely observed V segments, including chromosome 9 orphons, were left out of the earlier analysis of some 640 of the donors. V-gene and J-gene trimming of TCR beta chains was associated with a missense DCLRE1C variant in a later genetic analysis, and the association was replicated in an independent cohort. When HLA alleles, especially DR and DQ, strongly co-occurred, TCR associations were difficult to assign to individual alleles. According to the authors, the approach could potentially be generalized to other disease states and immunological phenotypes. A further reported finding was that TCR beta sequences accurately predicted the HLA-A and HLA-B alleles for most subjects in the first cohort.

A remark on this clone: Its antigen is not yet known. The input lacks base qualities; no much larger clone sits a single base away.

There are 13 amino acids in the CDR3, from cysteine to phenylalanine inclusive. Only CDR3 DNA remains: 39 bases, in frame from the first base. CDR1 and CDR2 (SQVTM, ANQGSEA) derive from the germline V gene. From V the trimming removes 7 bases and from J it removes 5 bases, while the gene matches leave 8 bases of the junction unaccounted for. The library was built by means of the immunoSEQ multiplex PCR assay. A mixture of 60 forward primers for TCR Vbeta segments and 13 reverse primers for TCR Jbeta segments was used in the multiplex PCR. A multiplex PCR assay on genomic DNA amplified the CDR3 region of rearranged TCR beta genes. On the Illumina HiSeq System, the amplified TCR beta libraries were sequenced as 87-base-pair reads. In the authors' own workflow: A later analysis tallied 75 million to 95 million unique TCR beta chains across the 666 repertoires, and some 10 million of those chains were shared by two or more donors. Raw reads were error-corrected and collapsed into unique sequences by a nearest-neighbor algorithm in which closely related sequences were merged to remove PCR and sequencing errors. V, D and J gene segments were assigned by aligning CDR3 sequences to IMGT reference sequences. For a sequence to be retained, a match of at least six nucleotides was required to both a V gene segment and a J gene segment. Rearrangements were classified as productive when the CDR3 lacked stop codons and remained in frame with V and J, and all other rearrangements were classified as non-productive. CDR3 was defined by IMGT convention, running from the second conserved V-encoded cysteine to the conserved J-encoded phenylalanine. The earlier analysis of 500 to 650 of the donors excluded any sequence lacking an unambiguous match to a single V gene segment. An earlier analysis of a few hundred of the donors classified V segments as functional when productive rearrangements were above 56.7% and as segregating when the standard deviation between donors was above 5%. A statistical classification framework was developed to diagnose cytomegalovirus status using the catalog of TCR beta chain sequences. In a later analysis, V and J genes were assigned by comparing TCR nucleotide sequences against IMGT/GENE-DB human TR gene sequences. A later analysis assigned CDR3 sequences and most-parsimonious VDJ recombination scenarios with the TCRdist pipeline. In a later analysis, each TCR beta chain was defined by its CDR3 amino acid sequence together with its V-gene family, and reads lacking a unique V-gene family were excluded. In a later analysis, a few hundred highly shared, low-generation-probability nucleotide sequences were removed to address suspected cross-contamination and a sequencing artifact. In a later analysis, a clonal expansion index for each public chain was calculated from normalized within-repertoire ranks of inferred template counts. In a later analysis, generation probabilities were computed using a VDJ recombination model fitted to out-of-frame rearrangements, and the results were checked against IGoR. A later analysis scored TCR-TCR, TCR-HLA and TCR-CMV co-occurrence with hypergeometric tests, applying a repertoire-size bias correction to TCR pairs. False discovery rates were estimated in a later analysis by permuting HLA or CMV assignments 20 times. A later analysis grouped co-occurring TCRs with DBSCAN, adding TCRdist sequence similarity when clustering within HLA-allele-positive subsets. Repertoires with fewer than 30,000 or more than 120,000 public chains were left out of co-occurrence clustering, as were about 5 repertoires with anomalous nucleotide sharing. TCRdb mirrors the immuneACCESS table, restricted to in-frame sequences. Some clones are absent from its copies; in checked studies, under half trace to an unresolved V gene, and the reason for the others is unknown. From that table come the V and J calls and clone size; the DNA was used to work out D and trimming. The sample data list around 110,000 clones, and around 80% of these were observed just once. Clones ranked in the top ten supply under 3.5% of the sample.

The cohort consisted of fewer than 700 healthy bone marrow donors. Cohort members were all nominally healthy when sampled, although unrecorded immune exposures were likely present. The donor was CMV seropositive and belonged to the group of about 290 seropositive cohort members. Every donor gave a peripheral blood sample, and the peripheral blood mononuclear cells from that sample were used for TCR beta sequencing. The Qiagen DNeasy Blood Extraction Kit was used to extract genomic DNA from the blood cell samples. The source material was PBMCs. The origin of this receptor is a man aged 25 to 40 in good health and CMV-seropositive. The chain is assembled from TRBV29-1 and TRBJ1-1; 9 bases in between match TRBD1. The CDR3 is CSGLTGGRTEAFF. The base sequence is TGCAGCGGTCTGACAGGGGGAAGGACTGAAGCTTTCTTT.